The T cell receptor beta chain described here comes from a study of T cell changes during pregnancy in multiple sclerosis (dated by TCRdb to the late 2010s). Study-level background: In women with multiple sclerosis, the researchers looked at how the T cell repertoire shifted as pregnancy progressed.

Trimming accounts for 4 bases at V and 7 bases at J, while the number of junction bases matched to no gene is 10. CDR1 and CDR2 were assigned from the germline V gene as SGHRS and YFSETQ. The cysteine opens and the phenylalanine closes a CDR3 of 14 amino acids. The retained sequence is limited to the CDR3, 42 bases, with the frame set at the first base. Turning to this clone: Its recognized antigen is unknown. No base qualities exist here, and no much larger clone lies one base off it.

Preparation of the library involved the immunoSEQ multiplex PCR assay. TCRdb retrieved this table from immuneACCESS and kept in-frame rearrangements only. Not all clones are present; in checked studies, unresolved V genes account for under half, and no reason is known for the remainder. The table for this sample lists 35,000 to 50,000 clones; 91% of them were counted only once. The ten largest account for just under 2% of the sample. Here the sequenced sample was CD4+ T cells from peripheral blood mononuclear cells, taken after pregnancy. The chain uses TRBV5-1 and TRBJ2-7; 8 middle bases align to TRBD1. This receptor was taken from a female donor in good health, enrolled as a control in a pregnancy study. CDR3 loop: CASSIGQGGREQYF. The DNA sequence reads TGCGCCAGCAGCATCGGACAGGGCGGAAGGGAGCAGTACTTC.